One sample yielded the 7 T cell receptor beta chains listed below, sequenced in a study of blood T cells in healthy people across ages. Primed by a sample-barcoded 5' primer and a J-beta primer mix, a second PCR proceeded for 7 to 11 cycles. Each CDR3 protein gets one entry after TCRdb re-called the 5' RACE reads with MiXCR. In the table there are roughly 800,000 distinct CDR3 sequences, more than 45% of which are singletons. Material: blood. The receptors originated from a man younger than 40 in good health.

V and J are TRBV7-8 and TRBJ2-4; 11 bases are shared with TRBD2. The better agreement between TRBJ2-7 and the DNA end casts doubt on the J call. This CDR3 contains 15 residues. Germline V gene sequence: CDR1 SGHVS, CDR2 FQNEAQ. The CDR3 coding sequence is TGTGCCAGCAGCACGGGACTAGCGGTTCCCTACGAGCAGTACTTC. It is translated as CASSTGLAVPYEQYF.

For this clonotype: One junction end does not reproduce the germline sequence, and a read error may be involved. The chain links TRBV4-2 to TRBJ2-1, with D uncertain. This CDR3 comprises 13 residues. CDR1 and CDR2 (germline): LGHNA, YNFKEQ. CDR3 region: CASSQDKRTERFF. CDR3 nucleotides: TGTGCCAGCAGCCAAGATAAGAGAACAGAGCGGTTCTTC.

V usage is TRBV7-9 and J usage is TRBJ1-2, with 7 bases matching TRBD1. V was clipped by 7 bases and J by 4 bases; unmatched bases: 6. From germline, CDR1 is SEHNR and CDR2 FQNEAQ (reference sequence). The CDR3 totals 13 residues. The chain's CDR3 is CASNRQGLYGYTF. Here the CDR3 DNA reads TGTGCCAGCAACCGACAGGGCCTCTATGGCTACACCTTC.

The chain recombines TRBV29-1 with TRBJ1-2; TRBD1 might be the D (5 bases). Deletions cut 7 bases from V and 5 bases from J, with 17 bases between. This CDR3 is built from 13 residues. The germline gives CDR1 SQVTM, CDR2 ANQGSEA. The CDR3 sequence: CSGDLGEGYGYTF. The CDR3 DNA reads TGCAGCGGGGACTTGGGGGAGGGATATGGCTACACCTTC.

The rearrangement uses TRBV20-1 and TRBJ2-5, with D maybe TRBD2 (5 bases). V dropped 3 bases and J dropped 11 bases, with 19 bases sitting between them. Per the germline V gene, CDR1 is DFQATT and CDR2 is SNEGSKA (reference sequence). This CDR3 is 13 amino acids long. This chain's CDR3 is CSASADWVGEQYF. Here the CDR3 DNA reads TGCAGTGCTAGTGCAGACTGGGTTGGGGAGCAGTACTTC.

The chain is built from TRBV3-1 and TRBJ1-2; D is undetermined. Trimming left V 0 bases short and J 4 bases short, with 3 bases between. Germline-derived CDR1 and CDR2 are LGHDT and YNNKEL (reference sequence). The CDR3 runs 12 residues. The CDR3 region is CASSQEFYGYTF. Written as DNA, the CDR3 is TGTGCCAGCAGCCAAGAATTCTATGGCTACACCTTC.

The chain joins TRBV7-2 to TRBJ2-5, with D tentatively TRBD1 (6 bases). This CDR3 comprises 14 residues. V was cut by 3 bases and J by 2 bases, with 10 bases left in between. Germline CDR1 is SGHTA and CDR2 is FQGNSA. CDR3 sequence reads: CASSFQGLQETQYF. The CDR3 nucleotides are TGTGCCAGCAGCTTCCAGGGGCTTCAAGAGACCCAGTACTTC.